This record covers a single T cell receptor (beta chain). The CDR3 runs 11 residues. Germline assignment: CDR1 DFQATT and CDR2 SNEGSKA (reference sequence). V dropped 3 bases and J dropped 5; count of bases not matched to a gene: 0. This entry comes from a study of blood T cell repertoires in COVID-19. Per the study methods: Nucleated cell number was recorded as an estimate derived from reference gene primer amplification. Sequencing was performed with immunoSEQ multiplex PCR; in TCRdb, only in-frame clones are kept and a portion is missing. That table gives V, J and clone size, and the DNA gave D and trimming. The sample shows 210,000 or so clones, roughly four fifths of them seen only once. The cohort comprised adults aged about 18 to 89 years residing in some 24 US areas. In assigning cohorts, the study relied on participant-reported clinical history. A COVID-19 case was met by exposed participants within 2 weeks before study entry.

J is TRBJ2-7 and V is TRBV20-1; the match to TRBD1 covers 8 bases. This TCR derives from a woman in her forties or fifties who had been exposed to COVID-19. The sequencing input was PBMCs or T cells enriched from blood (not recorded which). Here the CDR3 reads CSARDRDEQYF. In DNA, the CDR3 is TGCAGTGCTAGGGACAGGGACGAGCAGTACTTC.